This TCR beta chain emerged from a study of Graves' ophthalmopathy and Graves' hyperthyroidism. Overall study findings and caveats: Ophthalmopathy cases were distinguished from stable hyperthyroidism by a 13-signature model, reaching 85% to 90% sensitivity and over 80% specificity.

Recruitment covered hyperthyroidism patients aged 18 to 65 whose new diagnosis was of under 2 months' duration. Clinical symptoms, serum thyroxine, TRAb, thyroid ultrasound and orbital computed tomography were relied on for diagnosis. What supplied the PBMCs was approximately 10 ml of fresh peripheral blood. As the template, RNA transcripts were used to amplify TCR beta CDR3 regions. The library came from an HTBI-primed first-round RT-PCR and a second-round multiplex PCR. TCRdb ran MiXCR on the multiplex PCR reads and lists one entry per CDR3 protein. Among 350,000 to 450,000 distinct CDR3 sequences listed, more than 20% were seen once. This clonotype was recorded many times. The antigen remains unidentified. This sequence originates from a woman between 18 and 29 years old with stable Graves' hyperthyroidism. Material for sequencing was peripheral blood.

The CDR3 reads CSVGTTGNQPQHF. The CDR3 nucleotides read TGCAGCGTTGGGACAACAGGCAATCAGCCCCAGCATTTT. The chain is built from TRBV29-1 and TRBJ1-5, with D possibly being TRBD1 (5 bases). Looked up from germline, CDR1 is SQVTM and CDR2 is ANQGSEA. The CDR3 is 13 amino acids. The V gene lost 4 bases and the J gene lost 2 bases, with 9 bases spanning the gap.